One sample yielded the 26 T cell receptor beta chains listed below, sequenced in a study of blood T cell repertoires in COVID-19. Measured with immunoSEQ multiplex PCR; TCRdb has only the in-frame clones, and not every one. The repertoire consists of 200,000 to 250,000 clones, with 86% occurring once and the leading ten covering 9.5% to 13%. The specimen was peripheral blood. The receptors derive from a woman between 45 and 65 years old with COVID-19, enrolled during active disease.

The chain is built from TRBV11-2 and TRBJ1-1; 11 bases line up with TRBD1. The CDR3 runs 14 residues. After removal of 5 bases from V and 5 bases from J, the junction contained 4 bases not matched to a gene. Looked up from germline, CDR1 is SGHAT and CDR2 is FQNNGV. The CDR3 sequence: CASSGTGGGTEAFF. Written as DNA, the CDR3 is TGTGCCAGCAGCGGGACAGGGGGAGGAACTGAAGCTTTCTTT.

This chain connects TRBV10-2 to TRBJ1-2, with D maybe TRBD1 (5 bases). V was trimmed by 4 bases and J by 11 bases, leaving 14 bases between them. CDR3 length: 12 residues. Germline V gene data show CDR1 as WSHSY and CDR2 as SAAADI. CDR3: CASSVSGPEYTF. CDR3 sequence (DNA): TGCGCCAGCAGTGTTTCAGGGCCCGAGTACACCTTC.

V usage is TRBV7-3 and J usage is TRBJ2-1; 10 bases align to TRBD2. The length of the CDR3 is 13 residues. The ends lost 3 bases at V and 10 bases at J; junction bases unmatched: 3. Looked up from germline, CDR1 is SGHTA and CDR2 is FQGTGA. The CDR3 DNA sequence: TGTGCCAGCAGCTTTACGACTAGCGGGGAGCAGTTCTTC. Amino acid sequence: CASSFTTSGEQFF. The full variable domain, its missing parts supplied by reference TRBV7-3 and TRBJ2-1, is GAGVSQTPSNKVTEKGKYVELRCDPISGHTALYWYRQSLGQGPEFLIYFQGTGAADDSGLPNDRFFAVRPEGSVSTLKIQRTERGDSAVYLCASSFTTSGEQFFGPGTRLTVL.

The chain joins TRBV5-1 to TRBJ1-2; TRBD1 agrees at 7 bases. Germline CDR1 and CDR2: SGHRS and YFSETQ. This CDR3 is 13 amino acids long. The V gene end was trimmed by 3 bases and the J gene end by 7 bases; junction bases not matched to a gene: 6. This CDR3 is CASSSTGLGGYTF. CDR3 sequence (DNA): TGCGCCAGCAGCTCGACAGGGCTGGGTGGCTACACCTTC.

This rearrangement joins TRBV7-6 to TRBJ2-7; weak D call: TRBD2 (5 bases). The V gene lost 4 bases and the J gene lost 2 bases, with 9 bases spanning the gap. This CDR3 has 13 residues. From germline, CDR1 is SGHVS and CDR2 FNYEAQ. CDR3 in DNA: TGTGCCAGCAGCTCGCGGGTCGCCTACGAGCAGTACTTC. This codes for CASSSRVAYEQYF.

In its sample, this clone was seen a few times. This chain links TRBV2 with TRBJ1-2; D gene unclear. CDR1 is SNHLY and CDR2 is FYNNEI in the germline V gene. V gave up 5 bases and J gave up 1 base, with 20 bases separating them. The CDR3 sequence is 17 residues long. CDR3 protein: CASSFRSPTLSNYGYTF. The CDR3 nucleotides are TGTGCCAGCAGTTTCCGGAGTCCGACTTTAAGTAACTATGGCTACACCTTC.

The chain is built from TRBV9 and TRBJ1-2; TRBD1 agrees at 11 bases. CDR3 length: 17 residues. The germline V gene encodes CDR1 SGDLS and CDR2 YYNGEE. J lost 2 bases, V lost 0 bases, and 6 bases had no gene match. The CDR3 spells CASSVGRDRGANYGYTF. The CDR3 bases are TGTGCCAGCAGCGTAGGACGGGACAGGGGGGCCAACTATGGCTACACCTTC. Combining the CDR3 with reference TRBV9 and TRBJ1-2 gives the whole variable domain DSGVTQTPKHLITATGQRVTLRCSPRSGDLSVYWYQQSLDQGLQFLIQYYNGEERAKGNILERFSAQQFPDLHSELNLSSLELGDSALYFCASSVGRDRGANYGYTFGSGTRLTVV.

This clone occurred a few times. This chain uses TRBV6-5 with TRBJ1-4; D not resolved. The CDR3 extends over 14 amino acids. Germline CDR1 is MNHEY and CDR2 is SVGAGI. Trimming shortened V by 5 bases and J by 10 bases, and 17 bases separated the two germline ends. CDR3: CASSHTQEGGKLFF. DNA for the CDR3: TGTGCCAGCAGTCACACCCAGGAGGGTGGAAAACTGTTTTTT.

V gene TRBV7-8 combines with J gene TRBJ2-3; TRBD2 agrees at 8 bases. V lost 3 bases, J lost 5 bases, and 7 bases stayed unmatched. Germline CDR1 SGHVS, CDR2 FQNEAQ. The length of the CDR3 is 15 residues. The CDR3 DNA is TGTGCCAGCAGCTTGTACGGGGGGGCTAGAGATACGCAGTATTTT. The encoded protein is CASSLYGGARDTQYF.

The V gene is TRBV3-1 (or the pseudogene TRBV3-2), the J gene TRBJ2-7; 8 bases agree with TRBD1. V dropped 6 bases and J dropped 0; count of bases not matched to a gene: 7. The germline V gene has CDR1 LGHDT and CDR2 YNNKEL (reference sequence). The CDR3 is 15 amino acids. The CDR3 spells CASRARGRPSYEQYF. DNA for the CDR3: TGTGCCAGCAGGGCCAGGGGGCGTCCCTCCTACGAGCAGTACTTC.

This sequence joins TRBV11-3 and TRBJ2-1, with D perhaps matching TRBD1 (5 bases). The germline CDR1 and CDR2 sequences are SGHNT and YENEEA. V lost 3 bases to trimming and J lost 0 bases, with 9 bases between them. The CDR3 length is 15 residues. The CDR3 DNA reads TGTGCCAGCAGCTTGTACAGGACCTCCTACAATGAGCAGTTCTTC. Its protein product is CASSLYRTSYNEQFF.

The chain has TRBV12-3 or TRBV12-4 and TRBJ1-4, with D possibly matching TRBD1 (6 bases). Deletions cut 11 bases from V and 7 bases from J, with 14 bases between. The CDR3 is made up of 12 amino acids. As DNA, the CDR3 is TGTGCCGTGGGCAGGGGATTTGAAAAACTGTTTTTT. It is translated as CAVGRGFEKLFF.

The CDR3 DNA reads as TGTGCCAGCAGCTTAGTAGGTGGCGGGGGGGCGATCTACAATGAGCAGTTCTTC. Its protein is CASSLVGGGGAIYNEQFF. The chain has TRBV11-2 and TRBJ2-1; TRBD2 aligns across 9 bases. The CDR3 is made up of 18 amino acids. The V segment lost 1 base and the J segment 3 bases; nucleotides outside the gene matches: 10. Germline V lookup: CDR1 SGHAT, CDR2 FQNNGV.

The chain couples TRBV5-8 to TRBJ1-6; D uncertain. Germline CDR1 and CDR2: SGHTS and YDEGEE. Trimming pared 5 bases from V and 6 bases from J, leaving 18 bases between. CDR3 length equals 16 residues. DNA of the CDR3: TGTGCCAGCAGACCCGAGCCCCGGGGTGTTAATTCACCCCTCCACTTT. The encoded protein is CASRPEPRGVNSPLHF.

The chain joins TRBV6-1 to TRBJ1-2; TRBD1 aligns across 12 bases. The CDR3 covers 16 residues. The trim removed 3 bases at V and 2 bases at J, leaving 4 bases unmatched. Germline loops: CDR1 MNHNS, CDR2 SASEGT. CDR3 DNA: TGTGCCAGCAGTGATTCCGGGACAGGGGGCAACTATGGCTACACCTTC. This codes for CASSDSGTGGNYGYTF.

This chain links TRBV19 with TRBJ2-3; tentatively, D is TRBD2 (6 bases). This CDR3 has 15 residues. The germline V and J ends were trimmed by 5 bases and 5 bases, with 17 bases remaining between them. The germline gives CDR1 LNHDA, CDR2 SQIVND (reference sequence). The DNA for the CDR3 is TGTGCCAGTAGTCCCCTAAAGCGGGTGGGAGATACGCAGTATTTT. Protein sequence: CASSPLKRVGDTQYF. The whole variable domain, filled in from reference TRBV19 and TRBJ2-3, reads DGGITQSPKYLFRKEGQNVTLSCEQNLNHDAMYWYRQDPGQGLRLIYYSQIVNDFQKGDIAEGYSVSREKKESFPLTVTSAQKNPTAFYLCASSPLKRVGDTQYFGPGTRLTVL.

This clone turned up a few times. The chain uses TRBV28 and TRBJ1-4, with D unresolved. Trimming left V 6 bases short and J 10 bases short, with 12 bases between. The V gene's germline CDR1 is MDHEN and CDR2 SYDVKM. This CDR3 is 12 amino acids long. The CDR3: CASRTVPRKLFF. The CDR3 bases are TGTGCCAGCAGGACGGTCCCTAGAAAACTGTTTTTT.

V usage is TRBV5-6 and J usage is TRBJ1-1; D gene ambiguous. This CDR3 contains 13 residues. Trimming left V 6 bases short and J 10 bases short, with 19 bases between. Germline assignment: CDR1 SGHDT and CDR2 YYEEEE. In nucleotides, the CDR3 is TGTGCCAGCACAGGTTTAGGCCGCGCGGGAGCTTTCTTT. Translating gives CASTGLGRAGAFF.

V is TRBV24-1 and J is TRBJ2-1; 10 positions agree with TRBD2. This CDR3 is built from 17 residues. The trim removed 1 base at V and 8 bases at J, leaving 10 bases unmatched. Germline CDR1 is KGHDR and CDR2 is SFDVKD. CDR3 nucleotide sequence: TGTGCCACCAGTGATTTAGCAGCGGGACTAGCGTTAGATGAGCAGTTCTTC. Translating it yields CATSDLAAGLALDEQFF.

This chain uses TRBV12-3 or TRBV12-4 with TRBJ2-7, with D perhaps TRBD2 (5 bases). V gave up 0 bases and J gave up 5 bases, with 8 bases separating them. The CDR3 consists of 13 residues. Written as DNA, the CDR3 is TGTGCCAGCAGTTTAGCCCTCGGGAACGAGCAGTACTTC. Protein sequence: CASSLALGNEQYF.

V gene TRBV19 combines with J gene TRBJ2-6; D unresolved. The CDR3 contains 14 residues. With 7 bases removed from V and 0 bases from J, the gap between germline ends came to 7 bases. Germline CDR1 and CDR2: LNHDA and SQIVND (reference sequence). As DNA, the CDR3 is TGTGCCAGTAAAATGTACTCTGGGGCCAACGTCCTGACTTTC. Protein sequence: CASKMYSGANVLTF.

This chain links TRBV7-2 with TRBJ2-4; 9 positions agree with TRBD1. V lost 5 bases and J lost 0; bases outside the gene matches: 5. From germline, CDR1 is SGHTA and CDR2 FQGNSA. This CDR3 spans 16 amino acids. Here the CDR3 reads CASSPDRGRAKNIQYF. For the CDR3, the DNA is TGTGCCAGCAGCCCCGACAGGGGGAGAGCCAAAAACATTCAGTACTTC.

This clone was recorded a few times. The V gene is TRBV11-3, the J gene TRBJ1-3; D is possibly TRBD1 (5 bases). V gave up 4 bases and J gave up 0 bases, with 13 bases separating them. CDR1 SGHNT and CDR2 YENEEA come from the germline V gene. The CDR3 has 16 amino acids. For the CDR3, the DNA is TGTGCCAGCAGCTGGGGACTGATGAGCTCTGGAAACACCATATATTTT. Protein: CASSWGLMSSGNTIYF.

The DNA of the CDR3 is TGCGCCAGCAGTAGGGAGTACACTGAAGCTTTCTTT. It encodes CASSREYTEAFF. This chain connects TRBV10-2 to TRBJ1-1, with D unclear. The germline V gene encodes CDR1 WSHSY and CDR2 SAAADI. The CDR3 spans 12 residues. Trimming took off 5 bases at V and 3 bases at J, with 7 bases between the two ends.

The chain joins TRBV30 to TRBJ2-3, with TRBD2 as a possible D gene (6 bases). CDR1 is GTSNPN, CDR2 SVGIG, per germline (reference sequence). This CDR3 is 15 amino acids long. V lost 8 bases to trimming and J lost 6 bases, with 24 bases between them. CDR3: CAGGKGQGHSDTQYF. CDR3 coding DNA: TGTGCCGGCGGGAAAGGACAAGGACATTCGGATACGCAGTATTTT.

The chain is built from TRBV6-5 and TRBJ1-1; D not certain. Trimming removed 7 bases from V and 1 base from J, with 4 bases in between. Germline V gene lookup returns CDR1 MNHEY and CDR2 SVGAGI. The CDR3 is 11 residues long. The CDR3 DNA sequence: TGTGCCAGCACCAAGAACACTGAAGCTTTCTTT. Protein sequence: CASTKNTEAFF.